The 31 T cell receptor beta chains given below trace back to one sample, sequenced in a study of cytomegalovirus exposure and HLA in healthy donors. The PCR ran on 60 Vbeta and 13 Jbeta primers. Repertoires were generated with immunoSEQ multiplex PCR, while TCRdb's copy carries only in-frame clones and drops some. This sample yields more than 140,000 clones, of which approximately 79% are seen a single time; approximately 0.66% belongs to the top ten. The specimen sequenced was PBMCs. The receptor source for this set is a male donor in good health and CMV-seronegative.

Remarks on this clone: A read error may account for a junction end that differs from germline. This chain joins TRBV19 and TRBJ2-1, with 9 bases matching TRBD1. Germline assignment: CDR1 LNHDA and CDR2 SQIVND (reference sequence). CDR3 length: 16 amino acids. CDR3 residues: CASGQGLGAGYSEQFF. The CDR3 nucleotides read TGTGCCAGCGGACAGGGGTTAGGTGCGGGGTACAGTGAGCAGTTCTTC. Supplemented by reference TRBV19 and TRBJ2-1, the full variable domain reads DGGITQSPKYLFRKEGQNVTLSCEQNLNHDAMYWYRQDPGQGLRLIYYSQIVNDFQKGDIAEGYSVSREKKESFPLTVTSAQKNPTAFYLCASGQGLGAGYSEQFFGPGTRLTVL.

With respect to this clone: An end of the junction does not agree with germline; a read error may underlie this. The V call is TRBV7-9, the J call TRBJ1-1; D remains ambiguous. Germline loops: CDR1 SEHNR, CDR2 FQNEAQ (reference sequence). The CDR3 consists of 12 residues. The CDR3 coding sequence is TGTTCCAGCAGCTTATCTAACACTGAAGCTTTCTTT. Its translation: CSSSLSNTEAFF. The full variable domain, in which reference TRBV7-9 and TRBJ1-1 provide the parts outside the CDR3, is DTGVSQNPRHKITKRGQNVTFRCDPISEHNRLYWYRQTLGQGPEFLTYFQNEAQLEKSRLLSDRFSAERPKGSFSTLEIQRTEQGDSAMYLCSSSLSNTEAFFGQGTRLTVV.

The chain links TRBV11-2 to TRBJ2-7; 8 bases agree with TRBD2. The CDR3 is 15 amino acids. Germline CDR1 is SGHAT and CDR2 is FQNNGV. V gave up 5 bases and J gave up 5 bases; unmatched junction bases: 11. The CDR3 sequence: CASSPRSGSVDEQYF. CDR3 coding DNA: TGTGCCAGCAGCCCCCGGAGCGGGAGCGTTGACGAGCAGTACTTC.

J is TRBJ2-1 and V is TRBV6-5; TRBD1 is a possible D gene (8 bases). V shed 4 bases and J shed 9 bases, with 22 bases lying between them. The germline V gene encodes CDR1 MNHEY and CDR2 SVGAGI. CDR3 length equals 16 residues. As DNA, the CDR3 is TGTGCCAGCAGTTGGGGGGGCGGGACAGGTCACTCTGAGCAGTTCTTC. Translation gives CASSWGGGTGHSEQFF.

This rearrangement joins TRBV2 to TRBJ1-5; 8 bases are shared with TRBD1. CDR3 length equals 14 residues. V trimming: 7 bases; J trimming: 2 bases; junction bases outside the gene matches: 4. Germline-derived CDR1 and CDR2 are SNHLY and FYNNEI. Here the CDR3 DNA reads TGTGCCAGCACGACAGGGGTGGGCAATCAGCCCCAGCATTTT. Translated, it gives CASTTGVGNQPQHF.

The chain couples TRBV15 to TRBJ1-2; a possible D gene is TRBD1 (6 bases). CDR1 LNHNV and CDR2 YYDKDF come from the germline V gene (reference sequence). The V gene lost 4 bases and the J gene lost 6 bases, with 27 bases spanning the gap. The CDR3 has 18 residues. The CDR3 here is CATSKAGDIGEGTDGYTF. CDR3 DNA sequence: TGTGCCACCAGCAAGGCGGGGGACATAGGGGAGGGGACCGATGGCTACACCTTC.

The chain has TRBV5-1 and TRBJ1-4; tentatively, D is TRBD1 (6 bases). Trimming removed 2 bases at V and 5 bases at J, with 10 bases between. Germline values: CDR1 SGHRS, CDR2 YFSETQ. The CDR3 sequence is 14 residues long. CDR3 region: CASSFRTVNEKLFF. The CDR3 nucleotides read TGCGCCAGCAGCTTCAGGACAGTAAATGAAAAACTGTTTTTT.

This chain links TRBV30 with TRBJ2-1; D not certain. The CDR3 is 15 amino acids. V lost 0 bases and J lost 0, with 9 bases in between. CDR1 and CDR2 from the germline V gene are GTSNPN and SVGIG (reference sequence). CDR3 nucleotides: TGTGCCTGGAGTGTGGGCCAGAGCTCCTACAATGAGCAGTTCTTC. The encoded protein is CAWSVGQSSYNEQFF. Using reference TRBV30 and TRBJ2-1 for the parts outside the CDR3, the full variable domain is SQTIHQWPATLVQPVGSPLSLECTVEGTSNPNLYWYRQAAGRGLQLLFYSVGIGQISSEVPQNLSASRPQDRQFILSSKKLLLSDSGFYLCAWSVGQSSYNEQFFGPGTRLTVL.

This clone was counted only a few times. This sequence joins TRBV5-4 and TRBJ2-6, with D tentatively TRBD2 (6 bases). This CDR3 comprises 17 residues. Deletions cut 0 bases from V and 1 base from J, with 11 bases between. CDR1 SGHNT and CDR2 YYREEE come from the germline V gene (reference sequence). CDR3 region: CASSLVFRGSGANVLTF. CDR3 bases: TGTGCCAGCAGCTTGGTTTTTCGGGGGTCTGGGGCCAACGTCCTGACTTTC. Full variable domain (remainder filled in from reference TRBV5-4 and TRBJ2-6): ETGVTQSPTHLIKTRGQQVTLRCSSQSGHNTVSWYQQALGQGPQFIFQYYREEENGRGNFPPRFSGLQFPNYSSELNVNALELDDSALYLCASSLVFRGSGANVLTFGAGSRLTVL.

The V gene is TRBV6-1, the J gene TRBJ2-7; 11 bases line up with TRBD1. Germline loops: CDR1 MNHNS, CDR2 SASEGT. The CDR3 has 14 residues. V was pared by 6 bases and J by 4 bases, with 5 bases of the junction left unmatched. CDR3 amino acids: CASRGGTGGYEQYF. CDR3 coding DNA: TGTGCCAGCAGGGGGGGGACAGGGGGTTACGAGCAGTACTTC.

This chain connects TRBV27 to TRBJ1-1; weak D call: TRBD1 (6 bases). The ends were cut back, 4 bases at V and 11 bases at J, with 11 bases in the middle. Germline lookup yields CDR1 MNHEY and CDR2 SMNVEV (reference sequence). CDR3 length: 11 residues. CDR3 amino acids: CASSWGHMAFF. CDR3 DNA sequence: TGTGCCAGCAGTTGGGGACATATGGCTTTCTTT.

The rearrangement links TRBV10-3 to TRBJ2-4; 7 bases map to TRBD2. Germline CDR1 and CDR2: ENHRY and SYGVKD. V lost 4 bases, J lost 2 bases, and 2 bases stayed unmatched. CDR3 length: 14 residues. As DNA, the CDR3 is TGTGCCATCAGTGGGGGGGGAACCAAAAACATTCAGTACTTC. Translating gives CAISGGGTKNIQYF.

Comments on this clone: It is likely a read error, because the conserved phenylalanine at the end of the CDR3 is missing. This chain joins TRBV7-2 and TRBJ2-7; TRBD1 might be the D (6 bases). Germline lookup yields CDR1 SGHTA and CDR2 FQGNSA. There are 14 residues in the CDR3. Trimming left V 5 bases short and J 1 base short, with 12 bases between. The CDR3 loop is CASSTRTGSYEQYL. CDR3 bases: TGTGCCAGCAGCACCCGAACAGGGTCCTACGAGCAGTACCTC.

In DNA form, the CDR3 reads TGTGCCTGGAGTATAGGGGGCTACGATGGCTACACCTTC. Its translation: CAWSIGGYDGYTF. The rearrangement joins TRBV30 to TRBJ1-2; TRBD1 aligns across 7 bases. Germline V gene lookup returns CDR1 GTSNPN and CDR2 SVGIG (reference sequence). CDR3 length: 13 amino acids. V was pared by 2 bases and J by 6 bases, with 6 bases of the junction left unmatched.

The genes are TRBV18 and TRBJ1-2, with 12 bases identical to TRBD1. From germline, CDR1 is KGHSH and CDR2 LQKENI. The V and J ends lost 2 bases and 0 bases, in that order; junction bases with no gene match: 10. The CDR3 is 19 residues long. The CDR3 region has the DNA TGTGCCAGCTCACCAATGCTTCCCGGGACAGGGGGCCCTAACTATGGCTACACCTTC. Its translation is CASSPMLPGTGGPNYGYTF.

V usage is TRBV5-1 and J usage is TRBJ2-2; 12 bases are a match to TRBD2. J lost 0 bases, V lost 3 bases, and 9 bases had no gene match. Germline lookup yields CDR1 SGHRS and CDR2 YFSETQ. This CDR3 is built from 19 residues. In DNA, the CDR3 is TGCGCCAGCAGCTCCCGGGCTAGCGGGGGGGTAGCGAACACCGGGGAGCTGTTTTTT. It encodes CASSSRASGGVANTGELFF.

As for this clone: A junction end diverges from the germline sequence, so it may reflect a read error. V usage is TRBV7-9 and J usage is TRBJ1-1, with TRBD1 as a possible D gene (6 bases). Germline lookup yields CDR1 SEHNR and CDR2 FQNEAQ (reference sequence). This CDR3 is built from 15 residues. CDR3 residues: CSSSLGGGADTEAFF. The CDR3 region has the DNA TGTTCCAGCAGCTTAGGGGGGGGCGCGGACACTGAAGCTTTCTTT.

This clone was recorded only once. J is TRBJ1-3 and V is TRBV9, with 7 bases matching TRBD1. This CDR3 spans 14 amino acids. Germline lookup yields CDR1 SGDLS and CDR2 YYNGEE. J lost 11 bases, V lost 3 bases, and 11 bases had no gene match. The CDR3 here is CASSERQGAGAIYF. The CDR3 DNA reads TGTGCCAGCAGCGAACGACAGGGCGCCGGGGCCATATATTTT.

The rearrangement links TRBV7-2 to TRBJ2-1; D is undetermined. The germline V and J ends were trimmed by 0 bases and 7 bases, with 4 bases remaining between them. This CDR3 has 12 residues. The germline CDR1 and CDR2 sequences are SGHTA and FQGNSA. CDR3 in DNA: TGTGCCAGCAGCTTAGCGCGAAATGAGCAGTTCTTC. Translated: CASSLARNEQFF.

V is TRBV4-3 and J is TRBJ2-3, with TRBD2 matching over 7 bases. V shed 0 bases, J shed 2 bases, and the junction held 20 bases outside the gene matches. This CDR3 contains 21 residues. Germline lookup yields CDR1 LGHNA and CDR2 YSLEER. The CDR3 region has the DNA TGCGCCAGCAGCCAAGATCACGGCGGGAGCCAGTTGTTTTCGGTCACAGATACGCAGTATTTT. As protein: CASSQDHGGSQLFSVTDTQYF.

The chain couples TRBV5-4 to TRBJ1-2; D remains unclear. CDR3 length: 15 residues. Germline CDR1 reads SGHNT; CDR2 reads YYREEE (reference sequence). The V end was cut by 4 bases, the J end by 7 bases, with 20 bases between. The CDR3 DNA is TGTGCCAGCAGCCTGATCTCAGCGCCCCTCGGTGGCTACACCTTC. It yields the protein CASSLISAPLGGYTF.

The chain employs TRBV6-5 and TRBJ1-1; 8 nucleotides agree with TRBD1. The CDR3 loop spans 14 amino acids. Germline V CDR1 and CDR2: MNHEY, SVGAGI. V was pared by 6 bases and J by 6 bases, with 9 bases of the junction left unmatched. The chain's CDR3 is CASRPEGQAPEAFF. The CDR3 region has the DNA TGTGCCAGCAGACCCGAGGGACAGGCCCCTGAAGCTTTCTTT.

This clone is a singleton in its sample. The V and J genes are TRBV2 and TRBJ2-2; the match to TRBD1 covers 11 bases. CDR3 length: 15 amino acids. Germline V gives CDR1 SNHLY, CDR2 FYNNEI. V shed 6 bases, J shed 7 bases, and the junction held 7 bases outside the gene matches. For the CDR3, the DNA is TGTGCCAGCAGGAAGGACAGGGGGCAAGGCGGGGAGCTGTTTTTT. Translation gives CASRKDRGQGGELFF.

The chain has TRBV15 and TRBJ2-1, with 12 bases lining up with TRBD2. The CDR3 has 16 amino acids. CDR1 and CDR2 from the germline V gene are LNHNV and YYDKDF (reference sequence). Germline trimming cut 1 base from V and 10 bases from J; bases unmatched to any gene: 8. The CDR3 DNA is TGTGCCACCAGCAGAGTATCTAGCGGGGGGGCTTTGGAGCAGTTCTTC. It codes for CATSRVSSGGALEQFF.

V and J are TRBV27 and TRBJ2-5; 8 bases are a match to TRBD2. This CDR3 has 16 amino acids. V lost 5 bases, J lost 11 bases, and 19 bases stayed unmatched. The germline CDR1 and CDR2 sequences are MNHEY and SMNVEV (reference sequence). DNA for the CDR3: TGTGCCAGCAGTCCCAGGATCGCGGGGGGAGTTCGGGAGCAGTACTTC. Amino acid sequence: CASSPRIAGGVREQYF.

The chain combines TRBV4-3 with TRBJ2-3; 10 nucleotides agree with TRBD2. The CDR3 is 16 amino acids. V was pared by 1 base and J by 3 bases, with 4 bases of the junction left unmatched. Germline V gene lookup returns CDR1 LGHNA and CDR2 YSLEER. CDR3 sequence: CASSQAGAGGTDTQYF. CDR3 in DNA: TGCGCCAGCAGCCAAGCAGGAGCGGGGGGGACAGATACGCAGTATTTT.

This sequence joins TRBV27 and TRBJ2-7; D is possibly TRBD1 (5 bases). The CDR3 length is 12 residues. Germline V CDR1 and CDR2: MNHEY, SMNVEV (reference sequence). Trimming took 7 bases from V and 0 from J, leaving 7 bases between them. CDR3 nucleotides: TGTGCCAGCACAGACAGCTCCTACGAGCAGTACTTC. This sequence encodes CASTDSSYEQYF.

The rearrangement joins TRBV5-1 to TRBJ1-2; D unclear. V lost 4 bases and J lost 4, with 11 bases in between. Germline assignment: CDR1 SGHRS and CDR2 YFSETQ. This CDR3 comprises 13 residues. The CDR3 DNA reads TGCGCCAGCAGCGGTGACACGGCCTATGGCTACACCTTC. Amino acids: CASSGDTAYGYTF.

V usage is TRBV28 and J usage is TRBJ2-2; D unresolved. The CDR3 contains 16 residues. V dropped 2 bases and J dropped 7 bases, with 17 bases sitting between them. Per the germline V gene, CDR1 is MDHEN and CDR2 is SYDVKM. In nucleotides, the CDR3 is TGTGCCAGCAGTTTACGCCCCCGACAAGTTGGCGGGGAGCTGTTTTTT. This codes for CASSLRPRQVGGELFF. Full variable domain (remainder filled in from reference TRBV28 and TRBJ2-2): DVKVTQSSRYLVKRTGEKVFLECVQDMDHENMFWYRQDPGLGLRLIYFSYDVKMKEKGDIPEGYSVSREKKERFSLILESASTNQTSMYLCASSLRPRQVGGELFFGEGSRLTVL.

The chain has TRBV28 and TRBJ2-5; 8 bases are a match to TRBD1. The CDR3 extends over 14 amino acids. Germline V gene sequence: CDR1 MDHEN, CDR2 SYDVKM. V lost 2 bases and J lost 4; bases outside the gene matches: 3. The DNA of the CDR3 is TGTGCCAGCAGTTTAGGACAGGGTGGAGAGACCCAGTACTTC. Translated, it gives CASSLGQGGETQYF.

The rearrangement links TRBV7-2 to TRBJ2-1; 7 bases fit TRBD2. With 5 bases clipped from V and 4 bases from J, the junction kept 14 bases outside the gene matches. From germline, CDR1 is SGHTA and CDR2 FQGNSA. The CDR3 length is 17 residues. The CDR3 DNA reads TGTGCCAGCAGCCACAATCAGGGAGGGAGGGGTTACAATGAGCAGTTCTTC. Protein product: CASSHNQGGRGYNEQFF.